The 9 T cell receptor beta chains below come from one sample, sequenced in a study of blood T cell repertoires in COVID-19. The data were produced by immunoSEQ multiplex PCR, yet TCRdb's version contains in-frame clones alone and is incomplete. The sample has about 140,000 clones, about 86% seen once. The specimen was peripheral blood. The origin of the receptors is a woman aged 60-75 years with active or convalescent COVID-19.

CDR3 amino acids: CASTNNLAGSRYGYTF. CDR3 sequence (DNA): TGTGCCAGCACCAATAATCTGGCGGGCAGCCGCTATGGCTACACCTTC. V gene TRBV3-1 (or the pseudogene TRBV3-2) combines with J gene TRBJ1-2; D remains unclear. Trimming took off 7 bases at V and 4 bases at J, with 22 bases between the two ends. The CDR3 is 16 residues long. Germline V gene data show CDR1 as LGHDT and CDR2 as YNNKEL (reference sequence).

This clone came up many times. The chain uses TRBV13 and TRBJ2-7, with TRBD2 matching 7 bases. There are 15 residues in the CDR3. Trimming removed 3 bases from V and 3 bases from J; junction bases left unmatched: 8. Germline CDR1 and CDR2: PRHDT and FYEKMQ (reference sequence). CDR3 sequence reads: CASSLSSRENYEQYF. DNA for the CDR3: TGTGCCAGCAGCTTGAGTTCGCGGGAGAACTACGAGCAGTACTTC.

J is TRBJ2-1 and V is TRBV30; the D gene is possibly TRBD1 (6 bases). CDR1 is GTSNPN, CDR2 SVGIG, per germline (reference sequence). Trimming removed 8 bases at V and 5 bases at J, with 19 bases between. This CDR3 region has 14 residues. DNA of the CDR3: TGTGCCCTCCGGACAGACCCGGGGAACAATGAGCAGTTCTTC. This codes for CALRTDPGNNEQFF.

The chain recombines TRBV30 with TRBJ1-2; D is possibly TRBD1 (6 bases). V lost 4 bases, J lost 5 bases, and 11 bases lay in between. Germline V gene lookup returns CDR1 GTSNPN and CDR2 SVGIG (reference sequence). CDR3 length: 12 residues. The CDR3 here is CAWTKGGYGYTF. DNA for the CDR3: TGTGCCTGGACCAAGGGGGGGTATGGCTACACCTTC.

The chain couples TRBV5-4 to TRBJ1-1; 10 bases map to TRBD1. Germline-derived CDR1 and CDR2 are SGHNT and YYREEE (reference sequence). Trimming took 1 base from V and 6 from J; bases not matched to a gene: 3. The CDR3 is 14 residues long. The CDR3 DNA is TGTGCCAGCAGCTTGACCGGGACAGGGGCTGAAGCTTTCTTT. As protein: CASSLTGTGAEAFF.

The gene calls are TRBV11-3 and TRBJ1-1, with a weak D call TRBD1 (6 bases). In germline, CDR1 is SGHNT, CDR2 YENEEA. V was clipped by 5 bases and J by 4 bases, with 11 bases between them. The CDR3 is 13 residues long. The CDR3 region is CASSLQGFTEAFF. Here the CDR3 DNA reads TGTGCCAGCAGCCTACAGGGTTTCACTGAAGCTTTCTTT.

The chain couples TRBV6-4 to TRBJ2-1; 9 bases are a match to TRBD2. The V and J ends lost 2 bases and 7 bases, in that order; junction bases with no gene match: 9. Germline V gene lookup returns CDR1 MRHNA and CDR2 SNTAGT. The CDR3 runs 16 residues. Here the CDR3 reads CASSDDGGGGQNEQFF. DNA of the CDR3: TGTGCCAGCAGTGACGATGGCGGGGGGGGCCAGAATGAGCAGTTCTTC.

The rearrangement joins TRBV5-1 to TRBJ1-3; D call uncertain. This CDR3 has 15 residues. The germline V and J ends were trimmed by 0 bases and 0 bases, with 7 bases remaining between them. Germline loops: CDR1 SGHRS, CDR2 YFSETQ. The CDR3 DNA reads as TGCGCCAGCAGCTTGGGGGCCCCCTCTGGAAACACCATATATTTT. Protein product: CASSLGAPSGNTIYF.

The gene calls are TRBV18 and TRBJ1-1; D gene ambiguous. This CDR3 comprises 14 residues. From germline, CDR1 is KGHSH and CDR2 LQKENI. V was clipped by 0 bases and J by 0 bases, with 5 bases between them. CDR3 bases: TGTGCCAGCTCACCACCCGGTCTGAACACTGAAGCTTTCTTT. Protein sequence: CASSPPGLNTEAFF.